This T cell receptor (beta chain) is from a study of regulatory T cells in long-lasting Graves disease (dated by TCRdb to the early 2020s). Broadly, across the study: To count as having persistent Graves' disease, a patient had to have received antithyroid drug treatment for over 5 years with TSH receptor autoantibodies remaining persistently positive. TCR sequencing covered some 13 persistent and around 20 newly diagnosed Graves' disease patients, around 33 samples in total. The study was conducted in China and was registered as a clinical trial. This study used TCR sequencing and RNA sequencing of peripheral blood to compare persistent Graves' disease patients against newly diagnosed Graves' disease patients. On average, persistent Graves' disease patients in the clinical cohort had been on antithyroid drugs for around ten years. Study-wide findings and limitations: Lower TCR Shannon entropy and fewer highly expanded clones were observed in persistent Graves' disease patients than in newly diagnosed patients, which suggested clonal expansion. Only the TCR beta chain was sequenced and analyzed. Peripheral blood alone was examined, since thyroid tissue, which constituted the primary lesion, could not be accessed. Persistent disease showed preferential use of TRBV28, TRBJ1-2 and TRBJ2-5, whereas newly diagnosed disease favored TRBV20-1 and TRBJ2-1. The authors noted that the small sample size was a limitation that may lower accuracy. Patients with persistent disease shared more public clonotypes (roughly 2,900) than newly diagnosed patients did (nearly 1,000).

The time point label here, explained by the study, means: persistent/refractory GD, antithyroid drugs over 5 years with positive TRAb. RNA was extracted from PBMCs in TRIzol for both TCR sequencing and RNA sequencing. Graves' disease was diagnosed according to American Thyroid Association guidelines. Patients were recruited from an endocrinology department in Xi'an, China. From each patient, around 8.3 milliliters of peripheral blood was collected into an EDTA anticoagulant tube. Ficoll Paque Plus density gradient separation was used to isolate PBMCs, and no additional T cell sorting was done. RNA quality was checked with an Agilent 2100 Bioanalyzer and agarose gel, and concentration with a NanoDrop 2000. The cysteine opens and the phenylalanine closes a CDR3 of 13 amino acids. CDR3 DNA only is kept here, 39 bases in frame from base 1. CDR1 and CDR2, looked up from the germline V gene, are MDHEN and SYDVKM. V and J lose 3 bases and 4 bases, and a span of 6 bases separates them.

Libraries were built with multiplex PCR. The sequencing machine was an Illumina HiSeq 4000. CDR3 regions were amplified by Arm-PCR with iRepertoire HTBI primers to construct TCR beta libraries. PCR products were gel purified before sequencing. The original methods were these. Gene usage analysis of CDR3 amino acid clonotypes relied on the roughly 64 TRBV and over 13 TRBJ segments identified across samples. COPE and FqMerger were used to merge the filtered high-quality paired reads into contigs. BLAST was used to align contigs to IMGT TRBV, TRBD and TRBJ reference genes, and CDR3 was defined according to IMGT. Highly expanded clones were defined as clonotypes with a frequency above 0.1%. Repertoire diversity was measured by Shannon entropy, and V-J evenness by the Gini coefficient. A clonotype found in more than one individual was treated as public. TCRdb cleaned the public reads at Q25 with fastp, built clones with MiXCR and kept in-frame beta chains. Entries that share a CDR3 protein sequence are merged under the most common genes and DNA. The V and J calls, along with clone size, are taken from TCRdb and not from the paper's own processing. This sample comprises some 330,000 distinct CDR3 sequences, roughly 24% of them detected only once. Less than 30% of the sample is taken by the ten largest.

The table lists this clonotype with many counts. Its cognate antigen has yet to be identified. No quality values exist for individual bases; no much larger clone is one base distant. This receptor was obtained from a woman in her thirties or forties with Graves disease. Donor details come from another sample of the same person, matched by shared clones. The rearranged chain carries TRBV28 and TRBJ1-4, with the D gene not clear enough to name. The sequencing used peripheral blood mononuclear cells (PBMCs), collected when the disease was refractory, from a patient treated with antithyroid drugs. The bases are TGTGCCAGCAGTTTGTTCGGTAATGAAAAACTGTTTTTT. Its coded protein is CASSLFGNEKLFF.